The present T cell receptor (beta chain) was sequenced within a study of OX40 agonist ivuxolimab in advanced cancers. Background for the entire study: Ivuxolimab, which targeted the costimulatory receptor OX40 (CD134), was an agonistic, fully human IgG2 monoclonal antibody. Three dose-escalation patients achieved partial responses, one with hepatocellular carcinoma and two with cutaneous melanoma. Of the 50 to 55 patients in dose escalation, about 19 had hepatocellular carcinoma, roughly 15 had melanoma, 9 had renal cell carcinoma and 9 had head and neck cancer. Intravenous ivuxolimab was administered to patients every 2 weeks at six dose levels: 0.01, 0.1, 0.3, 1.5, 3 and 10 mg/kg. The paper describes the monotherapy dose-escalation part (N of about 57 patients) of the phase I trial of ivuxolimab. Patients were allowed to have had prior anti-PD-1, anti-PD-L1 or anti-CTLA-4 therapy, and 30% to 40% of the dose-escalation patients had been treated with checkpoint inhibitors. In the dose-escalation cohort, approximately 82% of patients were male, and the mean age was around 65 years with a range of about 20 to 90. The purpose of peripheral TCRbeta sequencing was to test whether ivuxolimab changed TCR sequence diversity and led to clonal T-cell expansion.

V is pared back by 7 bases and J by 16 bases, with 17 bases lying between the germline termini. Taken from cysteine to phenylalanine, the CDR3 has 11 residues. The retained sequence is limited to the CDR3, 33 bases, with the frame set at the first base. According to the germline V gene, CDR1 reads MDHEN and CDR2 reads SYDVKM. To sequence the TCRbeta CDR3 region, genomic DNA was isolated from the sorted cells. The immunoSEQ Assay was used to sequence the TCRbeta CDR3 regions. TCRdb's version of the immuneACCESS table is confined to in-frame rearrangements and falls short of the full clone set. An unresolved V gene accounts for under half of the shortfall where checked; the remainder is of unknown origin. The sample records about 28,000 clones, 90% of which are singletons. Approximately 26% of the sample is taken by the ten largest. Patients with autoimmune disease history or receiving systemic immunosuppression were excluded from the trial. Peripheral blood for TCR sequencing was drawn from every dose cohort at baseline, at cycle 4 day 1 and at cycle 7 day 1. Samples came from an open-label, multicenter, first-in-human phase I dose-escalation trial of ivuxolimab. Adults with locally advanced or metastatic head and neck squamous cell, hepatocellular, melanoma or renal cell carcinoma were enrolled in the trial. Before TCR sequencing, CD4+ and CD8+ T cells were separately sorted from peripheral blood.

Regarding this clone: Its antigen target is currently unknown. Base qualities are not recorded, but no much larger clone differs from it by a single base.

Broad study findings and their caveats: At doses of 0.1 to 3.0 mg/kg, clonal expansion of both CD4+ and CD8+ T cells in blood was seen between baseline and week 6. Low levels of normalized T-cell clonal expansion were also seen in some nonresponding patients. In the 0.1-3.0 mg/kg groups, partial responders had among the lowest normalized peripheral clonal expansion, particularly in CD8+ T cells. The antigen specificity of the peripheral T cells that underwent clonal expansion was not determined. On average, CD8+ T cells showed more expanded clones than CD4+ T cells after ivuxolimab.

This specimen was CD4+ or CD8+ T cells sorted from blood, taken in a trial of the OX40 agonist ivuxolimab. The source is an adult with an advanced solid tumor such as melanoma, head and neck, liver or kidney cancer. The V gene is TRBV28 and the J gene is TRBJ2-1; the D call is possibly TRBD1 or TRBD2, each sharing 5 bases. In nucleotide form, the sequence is TGTGCCAGCACAACCGGGACGGTCAACTTCTTC. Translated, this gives CASTTGTVNFF. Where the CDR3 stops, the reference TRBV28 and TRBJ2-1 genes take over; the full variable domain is DVKVTQSSRYLVKRTGEKVFLECVQDMDHENMFWYRQDPGLGLRLIYFSYDVKMKEKGDIPEGYSVSREKKERFSLILESASTNQTSMYLCASTTGTVNFFGPGTRLTVL.